These 2 T cell receptor beta chains originate from one sample sequenced in a study of CXCR3-negative and CXCR3-positive naive CD8 T cells. Via 5' RACE with UMI labels, TRB cDNA libraries were prepared. TCRdb re-called the 5' RACE reads, yielding one record per CDR3 amino acid sequence without DNA. The sample table includes approximately 52,000 distinct CDR3 sequences. Sequenced input: memory CD8+ T cells from blood. These receptors came from a human donor in good health. Some clones in this sample may be carry-over from other donors' samples.

The V gene is TRBV5-1, the J gene TRBJ2-7. The germline V gene encodes CDR1 SGHRS and CDR2 YFSETQ. This CDR3 contains 16 residues. This CDR3 reads CASSPTKDRISYEQYF.

This chain uses TRBV6-5 with TRBJ1-3; there is no DNA to check the TCRdb D call of TRBD1. Germline V gives CDR1 MNHEY, CDR2 SVGAGI. The CDR3 is 15 amino acids. The CDR3 loop is CASSPLTDTGNTIYF.